Below are 22 T cell receptor beta chains sequenced from a single sample in a study of tumor-infiltrating lymphocytes in primary liver carcinoma. A constant-region primer served to make TCR beta cDNA from roughly 500 ng total RNA. A slightly modified ARM-PCR protocol with three nested multiplex PCR rounds produced these TCR beta libraries. Both of the initial two PCR rounds ran for roughly 11 cycles and employed TRBV1-TRBV30 forward primers alongside a C-beta reverse primer. TCRdb re-called the multiplex PCR reads through MiXCR, storing one row per CDR3 protein. The sample includes roughly 180,000 distinct CDR3 sequences, 60% of them seen just once. Unsorted whole blood yielded blood RNA, and germline DNA was extracted as well. What was sequenced was peripheral blood. These receptors originate from a man aged 35-49 years with primary liver carcinoma and hepatitis B virus infection.

Turning to this clonotype: A read error is possible here, since a much larger clone lies one base away. The rearrangement links TRBV11-3 to TRBJ2-7; D unresolved. V lost 5 bases and J 0 bases, leaving 17 bases between the germline ends. CDR1 is SGHNT, CDR2 YENEEA, per germline. The CDR3 has 16 amino acids. CDR3 sequence (DNA): TGTGCCAGCAGCCCTTACTCCACTGGAAGCTCCTACGAGCAGTACTTC. Its translation is CASSPYSTGSSYEQYF.

Comment on this clonotype: Just one base apart from a much larger clone, this may be a read error. The V gene is TRBV11-2, the J gene TRBJ2-5; TRBD1 agrees at 9 bases. With 1 base clipped from V and 5 bases from J, the junction kept 11 bases outside the gene matches. The CDR3 spans 17 residues. In germline, CDR1 is SGHAT, CDR2 FQNNGV. CDR3 in DNA: TGTGCCAGCAGCTTAGGTGGATTTGCGGGACAGGGCGAGACCCAGTACTTC. It is translated as CASSLGGFAGQGETQYF.

A word on this clonotype: At one of its ends the junction is not consistent with the germline gene, which may arise from a read error. The genes are TRBV11-2 and TRBJ2-7; 7 bases agree with TRBD2. This CDR3 has 15 amino acids. Germline assignment: CDR1 SGHAT and CDR2 FQNNGV. Here the CDR3 DNA reads TGTGCCAGCAGCTTTGCTAGCGGCTGGTGCTACGTGCAGTACTTC. Translating it yields CASSFASGWCYVQYF.

The chain links TRBV6-5 to TRBJ2-1; D gene ambiguous. Per the germline V gene, CDR1 is MNHEY and CDR2 is SVGAGI. The CDR3 runs 13 residues. V was clipped by 3 bases and J by 4 bases, with 7 bases between them. The CDR3 here is CASSYNRYNEQFF. The CDR3 DNA reads as TGTGCCAGCAGTTATAACAGATACAATGAGCAGTTCTTC.

This clonotype occurred many times. The genes are TRBV11-2 and TRBJ2-5; 7 bases fit TRBD1. The CDR3 length is 16 residues. CDR1 and CDR2 (germline): SGHAT, FQNNGV. Trimming cost V 1 base and J 5 bases; bases outside gene matches: 10. The DNA of the CDR3 is TGTGCCAGCAGCTTAGGAGGGACAGCTCAGGGGGAGACCCAGTACTTC. Translated, it gives CASSLGGTAQGETQYF. Based on the CDR3 plus reference TRBV11-2 and TRBJ2-5, the full variable domain is EAGVAQSPRYKIIEKRQSVAFWCNPISGHATLYWYQQILGQGPKLLIQFQNNGVVDDSQLPKDRFSAERLKGVDSTLKIQPAKLEDSAVYLCASSLGGTAQGETQYFGPGTRLLVL.

The V and J genes are TRBV29-1 and TRBJ2-3; tentatively, D is TRBD2 (6 bases). Germline loops: CDR1 SQVTM, CDR2 ANQGSEA. V shed 5 bases and J shed 0 bases, with 18 bases lying between them. The CDR3 sequence is 16 residues long. CDR3 residues: CSVYSRRAGSTDTQYF. The DNA of the CDR3 is TGCAGCGTTTATAGCAGGAGGGCCGGTAGCACAGATACGCAGTATTTT.

With regard to this clonotype: The CDR3 does not end in the conserved phenylalanine or tryptophan, so this is likely a read error. The rearrangement joins TRBV6-1 to TRBJ2-7; 9 nucleotides agree with TRBD1. Per germline, CDR1 MNHNS and CDR2 SASEGT. With 6 bases clipped from V and 5 bases from J, the junction kept 11 bases outside the gene matches. The CDR3 has 15 residues. The CDR3 is CASRPEGQGLDEQYY. The CDR3, as DNA: TGTGCCAGCAGACCCGAGGGACAGGGTCTTGACGAGCAGTACTAC.

The table lists this clonotype with a count of one. A read error may produce the germline difference seen at one junction end. This CDR3 reads CANSAGGGYNEQFF. The CDR3 nucleotides are TGTGCCAACAGTGCCGGCGGCGGTTACAATGAGCAGTTCTTC. V and J are TRBV6-5 and TRBJ2-1; D remains unclear. Germline assignment: CDR1 MNHEY and CDR2 SVGAGI. The CDR3 length is 14 residues.

The genes are TRBV6-6 and TRBJ2-2, with D possibly being TRBD1 (5 bases). The CDR3 contains 15 residues. With 2 bases removed from V and 2 bases from J, the gap between germline ends came to 9 bases. Germline V lookup: CDR1 MNHNY, CDR2 SVGAGI (reference sequence). The CDR3: CASSYPQANTGELFF. The CDR3 nucleotides are TGTGCCAGCAGTTACCCACAGGCCAACACCGGGGAGCTGTTTTTT.

This clonotype was seen a handful of times. The CDR3 DNA follows: TGTGCCAGCAGCCAAGAATCCCCCCTAGCGGGAACACGTGGTGAGCAGTTCTTC. This encodes CASSQESPLAGTRGEQFF. This chain uses TRBV4-2 with TRBJ2-1, with 9 bases aligning to TRBD2. This CDR3 is 18 amino acids long. Germline lookup yields CDR1 LGHNA and CDR2 YNFKEQ. The ends lost 0 bases at V and 9 bases at J; junction bases unmatched: 15.

CDR3 nucleotide sequence: TGTGCCAGCAGCTTGGACCCCCGGGACGCCGGGGAGCTGTTTTTT. Translation gives CASSLDPRDAGELFF. This chain uses TRBV7-8 with TRBJ2-2, with D perhaps being TRBD1 or TRBD2 (5 bases each). CDR1 and CDR2 from the germline V gene are SGHVS and FQNEAQ. The CDR3 spans 15 residues. The V and J ends lost 3 bases and 6 bases respectively, with 14 bases between them.

The rearrangement joins TRBV6-5 to TRBJ1-3; D gene uncertain. Germline V gene data show CDR1 as MNHEY and CDR2 as SVGAGI. The V end was cut by 0 bases, the J end by 4 bases, with 10 bases between. CDR3 length equals 15 residues. CDR3 DNA sequence: TGTGCCAGCAGTTACTCGAAGAGCTCCGGAAACACCATATATTTT. It yields the protein CASSYSKSSGNTIYF.

This clonotype was counted only a few times. The V gene is TRBV6-1, the J gene TRBJ1-5; D not certain. The V gene lost 2 bases and the J gene lost 0 bases, with 11 bases spanning the gap. Germline CDR1 reads MNHNS; CDR2 reads SASEGT. This CDR3 is 16 amino acids long. CDR3 sequence: CASSENPVFSNQPQHF. CDR3 sequence (DNA): TGTGCCAGCAGTGAAAATCCGGTCTTTAGCAATCAGCCCCAGCATTTT.

The table lists this clonotype with a count of one. As DNA, the CDR3 is TGCGCCAGCAGCCAAGATATGTATTCGAACACTGAAGCTTTCTTT. The encoded protein is CASSQDMYSNTEAFF. The V call is TRBV4-1, the J call TRBJ1-1; D not resolved. V was pared by 0 bases and J by 1 base, with 9 bases between. CDR1 and CDR2 (germline): MGHRA, YSYEKL. The CDR3 covers 15 residues.

About this clonotype itself: This may be a read error: a much more frequent sequence differs by one nucleotide. This chain connects TRBV4-2 to TRBJ2-5, with unresolved D. The CDR3 loop spans 14 amino acids. Germline values: CDR1 LGHNA, CDR2 YNFKEQ. Here the CDR3 reads CASSQVVSVETKYF. DNA for the CDR3: TGTGCCAGCAGCCAAGTTGTCAGCGTGGAGACCAAGTACTTC.

The table lists this clonotype with many counts. The chain recombines TRBV11-1 with TRBJ2-7, with TRBD2 matching 11 bases. The germline V gene has CDR1 SGHAT and CDR2 FQDESV (reference sequence). This CDR3 region has 19 residues. The J segment lost 0 bases and the V segment lost 5 bases, leaving 15 bases of the junction unmatched. The CDR3 region has the DNA TGTGCCAGCAGCCACGGAGGAGGGACTAGCGGAACAATCTCCTACGAGCAGTACTTC. Translation: CASSHGGGTSGTISYEQYF.

Concerning this clonotype itself: A much larger clonotype is one base distant, so this may be a read error. CDR3 DNA: TGTGCCAGCAGACCGGGACAGTGGGTACAAGGTACGCAGTATTTT. Translating it yields CASRPGQWVQGTQYF. V gene TRBV6-5 combines with J gene TRBJ2-3, with 7 positions matching TRBD1. This CDR3 contains 15 residues. Germline CDR1 reads MNHEY; CDR2 reads SVGAGI. J was trimmed by 8 bases and V by 6 bases; bases with no gene match: 14.

Note on this clonotype: A much larger clonotype is one base distant, so this may be a read error. The chain joins TRBV6-5 to TRBJ2-1; maybe TRBD2 (5 bases). Germline-derived CDR1 and CDR2 are MNHEY and SVGAGI. Deletions cut 5 bases from V and 1 base from J, with 9 bases between. The CDR3 is made up of 14 amino acids. The CDR3 region has the DNA TGTGCCAGCAGTGCTAGCAGATCCTACAATGAGCAGTTCTTC. It encodes CASSASRSYNEQFF.

Concerning this clonotype itself: Compared with germline, one end of the junction differs, possibly owing to a read error. The chain links TRBV11-1 to TRBJ2-3; 10 bases fit TRBD2. The CDR3 is made up of 16 amino acids. Germline lookup yields CDR1 SGHAT and CDR2 FQDESV (reference sequence). This CDR3 is CVSSALAGVSADTQYF. CDR3 nucleotide sequence: TGTGTCAGCAGCGCTCTAGCGGGAGTAAGTGCAGATACGCAGTATTTT.

In regard to this clonotype: It is likely a read error, because the conserved phenylalanine at the end of the CDR3 is missing. The V call is TRBV6-1, the J call TRBJ2-2; TRBD1 matches at 9 bases. Trimming took 4 bases from V and 0 from J; bases not matched to a gene: 3. The CDR3 consists of 16 residues. The germline CDR1 and CDR2 sequences are MNHNS and SASEGT. Here the CDR3 reads CASSGRTGANTGELFV. The CDR3 region has the DNA TGTGCCAGCAGTGGGAGGACAGGGGCGAACACCGGGGAGCTGTTTGTT.

The chain carries TRBV29-1 and TRBJ2-5, with D unresolved. Trimming shortened V by 3 bases and J by 2 bases, and 7 bases separated the two germline ends. The CDR3 consists of 12 residues. Germline values: CDR1 SQVTM, CDR2 ANQGSEA. The CDR3 protein is CSVEATQETQYF. The CDR3 bases are TGCAGCGTTGAGGCAACGCAAGAGACCCAGTACTTC. Filled out from reference TRBV29-1 and TRBJ2-5, the complete variable domain reads SAVISQKPSRDICQRGTSLTIQCQVDSQVTMMFWYRQQPGQSLTLIATANQGSEATYESGFVIDKFPISRPNLTFSTLTVSNMSPEDSSIYLCSVEATQETQYFGPGTRLLVL.

This clonotype was counted at least ten times. This chain links TRBV11-2 with TRBJ2-5, with no clear D. Germline CDR1 and CDR2: SGHAT and FQNNGV. Deletions cut 3 bases from V and 5 bases from J, with 4 bases between. This CDR3 contains 11 residues. The CDR3 DNA sequence: TGTGCCAGCAGCTTCTGGGAGACCCAGTACTTC. Amino acids: CASSFWETQYF.